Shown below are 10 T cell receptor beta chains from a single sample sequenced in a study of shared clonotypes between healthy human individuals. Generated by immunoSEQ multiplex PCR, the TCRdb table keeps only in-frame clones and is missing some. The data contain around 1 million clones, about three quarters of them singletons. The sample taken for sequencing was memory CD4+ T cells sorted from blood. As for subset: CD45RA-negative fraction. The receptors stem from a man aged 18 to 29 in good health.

The CDR3 region has the DNA TGTGCCAGCTCAGGGACACAGGGGGCTGCTCAGCCCCAGCATTTT. This encodes CASSGTQGAAQPQHF. This sequence joins TRBV18 and TRBJ1-5, with 9 bases lining up with TRBD1. Germline CDR1 reads KGHSH; CDR2 reads LQKENI. This CDR3 has 15 residues. The J segment lost 6 bases and the V segment lost 5 bases, leaving 8 bases of the junction unmatched.

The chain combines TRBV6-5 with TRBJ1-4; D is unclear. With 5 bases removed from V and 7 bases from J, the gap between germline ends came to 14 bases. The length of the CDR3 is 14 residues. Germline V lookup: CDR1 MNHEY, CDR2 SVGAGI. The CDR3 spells CASSAGREGEKLFF. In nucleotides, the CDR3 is TGTGCCAGCAGTGCCGGGAGGGAGGGTGAAAAACTGTTTTTT.

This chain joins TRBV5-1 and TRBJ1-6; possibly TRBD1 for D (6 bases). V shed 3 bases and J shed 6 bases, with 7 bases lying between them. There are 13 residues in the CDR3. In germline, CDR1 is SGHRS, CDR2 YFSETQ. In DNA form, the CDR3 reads TGCGCCAGCAGCTGGGACATTAATTCACCCCTCCACTTT. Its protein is CASSWDINSPLHF.

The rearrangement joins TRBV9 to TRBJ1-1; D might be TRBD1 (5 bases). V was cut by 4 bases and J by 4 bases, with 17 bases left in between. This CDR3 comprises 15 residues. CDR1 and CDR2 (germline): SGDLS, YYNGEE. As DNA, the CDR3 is TGTGCCAGCAGCTACCGGGGGTGGGGCCCCACTGAAGCTTTCTTT. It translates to CASSYRGWGPTEAFF.

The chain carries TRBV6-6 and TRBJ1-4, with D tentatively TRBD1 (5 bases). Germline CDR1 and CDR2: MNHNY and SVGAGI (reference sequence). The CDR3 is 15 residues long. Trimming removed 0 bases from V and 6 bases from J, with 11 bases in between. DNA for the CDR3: TGTGCCAGCAGTTACTCAGGGGTAGGGGATGAAAAACTGTTTTTT. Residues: CASSYSGVGDEKLFF.

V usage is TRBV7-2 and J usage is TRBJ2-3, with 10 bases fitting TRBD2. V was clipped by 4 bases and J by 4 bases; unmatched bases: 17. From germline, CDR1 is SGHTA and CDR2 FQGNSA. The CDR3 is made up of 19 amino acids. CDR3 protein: CASSSRPMILAGESDTQYF. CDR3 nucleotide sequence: TGTGCCAGCAGCTCCAGGCCTATGATCCTAGCGGGAGAATCAGATACGCAGTATTTT.

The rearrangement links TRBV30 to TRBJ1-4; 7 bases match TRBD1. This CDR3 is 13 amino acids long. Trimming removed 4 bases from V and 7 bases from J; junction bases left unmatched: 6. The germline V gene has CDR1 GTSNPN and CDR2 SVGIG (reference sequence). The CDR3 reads CAWTKGASEKLFF. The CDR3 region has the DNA TGTGCCTGGACGAAGGGGGCTAGTGAAAAACTGTTTTTT.

The CDR3 DNA reads TGTGCCAGCAGGAGGCTTACTAACACCGGGGAGCTGTTTTTT. The encoded protein is CASRRLTNTGELFF. The V call is TRBV27, the J call TRBJ2-2; D gene unclear. The germline V gene has CDR1 MNHEY and CDR2 SMNVEV (reference sequence). V was trimmed by 6 bases and J by 2 bases, leaving 10 bases between them. The CDR3 is made up of 14 amino acids.

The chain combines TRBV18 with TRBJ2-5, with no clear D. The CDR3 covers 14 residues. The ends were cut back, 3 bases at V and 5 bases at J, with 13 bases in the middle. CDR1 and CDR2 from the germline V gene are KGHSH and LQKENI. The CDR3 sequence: CASSPPSLPETQYF. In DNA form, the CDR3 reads TGTGCCAGCTCACCTCCTTCCTTACCCGAGACCCAGTACTTC.

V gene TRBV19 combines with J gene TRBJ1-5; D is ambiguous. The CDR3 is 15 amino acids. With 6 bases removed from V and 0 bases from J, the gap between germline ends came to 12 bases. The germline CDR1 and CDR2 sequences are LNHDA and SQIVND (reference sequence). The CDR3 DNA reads TGTGCCAGTAGCCCCCCAGCTTATAGCAATCAGCCCCAGCATTTT. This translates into CASSPPAYSNQPQHF.